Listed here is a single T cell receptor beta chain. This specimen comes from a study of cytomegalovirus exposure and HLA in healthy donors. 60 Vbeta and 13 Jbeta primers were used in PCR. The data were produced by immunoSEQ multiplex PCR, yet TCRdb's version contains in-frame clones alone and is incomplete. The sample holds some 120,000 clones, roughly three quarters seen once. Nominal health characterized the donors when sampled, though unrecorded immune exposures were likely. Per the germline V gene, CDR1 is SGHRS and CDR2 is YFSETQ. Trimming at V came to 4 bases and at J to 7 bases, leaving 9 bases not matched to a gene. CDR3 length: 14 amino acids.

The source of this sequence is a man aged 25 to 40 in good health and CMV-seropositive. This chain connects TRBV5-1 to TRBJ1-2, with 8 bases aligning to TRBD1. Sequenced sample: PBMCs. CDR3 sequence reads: CASSDQGASGGYTF. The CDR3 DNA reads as TGCGCCAGCAGCGACCAGGGGGCCTCCGGTGGCTACACCTTC.